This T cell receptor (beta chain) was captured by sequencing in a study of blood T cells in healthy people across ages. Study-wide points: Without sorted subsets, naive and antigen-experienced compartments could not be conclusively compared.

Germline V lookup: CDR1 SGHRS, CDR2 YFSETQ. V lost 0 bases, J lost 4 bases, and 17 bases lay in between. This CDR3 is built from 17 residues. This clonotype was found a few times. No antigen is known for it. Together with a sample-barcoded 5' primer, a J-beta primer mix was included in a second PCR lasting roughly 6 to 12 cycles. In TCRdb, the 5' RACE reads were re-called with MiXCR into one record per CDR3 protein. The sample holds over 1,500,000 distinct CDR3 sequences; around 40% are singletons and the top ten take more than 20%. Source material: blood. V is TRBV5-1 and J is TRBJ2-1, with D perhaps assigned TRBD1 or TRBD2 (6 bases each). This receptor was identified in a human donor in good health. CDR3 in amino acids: CASSLEGGRIGYNEQFF. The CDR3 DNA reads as TGCGCCAGCAGCTTGGAGGGGGGCAGGATTGGGTACAATGAGCAGTTCTTC. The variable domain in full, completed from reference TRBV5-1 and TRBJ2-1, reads KAGVTQTPRYLIKTRGQQVTLSCSPISGHRSVSWYQQTPGQGLQFLFEYFSETQRNKGNFPGRFSGRQFSNSRSEMNVSTLELGDSALYLCASSLEGGRIGYNEQFFGPGTRLTVL.